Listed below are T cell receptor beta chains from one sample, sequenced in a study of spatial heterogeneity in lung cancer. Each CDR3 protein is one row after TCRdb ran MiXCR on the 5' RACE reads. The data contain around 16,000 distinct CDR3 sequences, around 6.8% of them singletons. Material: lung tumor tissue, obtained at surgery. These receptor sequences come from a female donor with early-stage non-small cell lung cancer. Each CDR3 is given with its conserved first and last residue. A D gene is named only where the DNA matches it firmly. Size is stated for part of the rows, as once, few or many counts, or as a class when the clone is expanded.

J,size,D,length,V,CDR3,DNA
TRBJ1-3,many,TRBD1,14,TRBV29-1,CSVKTGTGAGTIYF,TGCAGCGTAAAAACCGGGACAGGGGCCGGCACCATATATTTT
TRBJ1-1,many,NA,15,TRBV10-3,CAIAPSRTENTEAFF,TGTGCCATCGCTCCATCAAGGACTGAGAACACTGAAGCTTTCTTT
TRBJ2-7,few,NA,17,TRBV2,CASRVGLRQRPSYEQYF,TGTGCCAGCAGGGTTGGTTTGAGGCAACGGCCCTCCTACGAGCAGTACTTC
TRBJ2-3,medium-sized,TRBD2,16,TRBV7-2,CASSSGLAGNTDTQYF,TGTGCCAGCAGCTCGGGACTAGCGGGGAACACAGATACGCAGTATTTT
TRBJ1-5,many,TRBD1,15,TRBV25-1,CASSDPGQGNQPQHF,TGTGCCAGCAGTGACCCGGGACAGGGGAATCAGCCCCAGCATTTT
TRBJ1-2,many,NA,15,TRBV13,CASSLGYQGGYGYTF,TGTGCCAGCAGCTTAGGCTACCAGGGTGGTTATGGCTACACCTTC
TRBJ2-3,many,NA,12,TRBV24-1,CATSESGSTQYF,TGTGCCACCAGTGAGTCCGGGAGTACGCAGTATTTT
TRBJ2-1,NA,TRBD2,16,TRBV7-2,CASSAYGRGGPNEQFF,TGTGCCAGCAGCGCCTACGGGCGGGGGGGCCCCAATGAGCAGTTCTTC
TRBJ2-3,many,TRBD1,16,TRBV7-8,CASSSPRQGGTDTQYF,TGTGCCAGCAGCTCGCCTAGACAGGGTGGCACAGATACGCAGTATTTT
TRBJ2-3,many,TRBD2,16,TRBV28,CASSGSSGGDTDTQYF,TGTGCCAGCAGTGGGTCTAGCGGGGGTGACACAGATACGCAGTATTTT
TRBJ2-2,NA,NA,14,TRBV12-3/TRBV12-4,CASTSDSHTGELFF,TGTGCCAGCACAAGTGACAGTCACACCGGGGAGCTGTTTTTT
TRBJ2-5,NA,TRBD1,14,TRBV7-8,CAISPGQDHETQYF,TGTGCCATTTCACCGGGACAGGACCACGAGACCCAGTACTTC
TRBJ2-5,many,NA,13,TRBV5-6,CATGGGGQETQYF,TGTGCCACCGGGGGCGGGGGCCAAGAGACCCAGTACTTC
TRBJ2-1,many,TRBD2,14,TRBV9,CASSVAAGVNEQFF,TGTGCCAGCAGCGTAGCAGCGGGGGTCAATGAGCAGTTCTTC
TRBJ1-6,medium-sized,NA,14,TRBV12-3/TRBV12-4,CASSFTALDSPLHF,TGTGCCAGCAGTTTTACGGCCCTGGATTCACCCCTCCACTTT
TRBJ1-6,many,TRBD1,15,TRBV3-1,CASSQGTGGNSPLHF,TGTGCCAGCAGCCAAGGGACAGGGGGAAATTCACCCCTCCACTTT
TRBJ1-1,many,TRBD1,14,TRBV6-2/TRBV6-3,CASSYIGGNTEAFF,TGTGCCAGCAGTTACATAGGGGGCAACACTGAAGCTTTCTTT
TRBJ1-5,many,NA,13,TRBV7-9,CASSLAGDQPQHF,TGTGCCAGCAGCTTAGCAGGGGATCAGCCCCAGCATTTT
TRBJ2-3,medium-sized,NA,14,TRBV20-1,CSARAPTSADTQYF,TGCAGTGCTAGAGCTCCGACTAGTGCAGATACGCAGTATTTT
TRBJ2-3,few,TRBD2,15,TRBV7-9,CASSPRTSSTDTQYF,TGTGCCAGCAGCCCCCGGACTAGCAGCACAGATACGCAGTATTTT
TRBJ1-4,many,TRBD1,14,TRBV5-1,CASSAGQDYEKLFF,TGCGCCAGCAGCGCCGGACAGGACTATGAAAAACTGTTTTTT
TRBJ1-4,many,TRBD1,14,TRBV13,CASRHRGRDEKLFF,TGTGCCAGCAGACACAGGGGGCGCGATGAAAAACTGTTTTTT
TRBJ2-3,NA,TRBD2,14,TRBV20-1,CITRGAPSTDTQYF,TGCATCACGCGGGGGGCTCCTAGCACAGATACGCAGTATTTT
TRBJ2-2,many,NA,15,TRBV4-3,CASSHVGLNTGELFF,TGCGCCAGCAGCCACGTAGGACTGAACACCGGGGAGCTGTTTTTT
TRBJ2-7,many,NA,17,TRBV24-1,CATSDLRGRGGSYEQYF,TGTGCCACCAGTGATTTGCGTGGCAGGGGGGGTTCCTACGAGCAGTACTTC
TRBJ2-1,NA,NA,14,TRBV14,CASSQDQNFNEQFF,TGTGCCAGCAGCCAGGACCAGAATTTCAATGAGCAGTTCTTC
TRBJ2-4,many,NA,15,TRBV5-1,CASSLLVGAKNIQYF,TGCGCCAGCAGCCTACTCGTGGGAGCCAAAAACATTCAGTACTTC
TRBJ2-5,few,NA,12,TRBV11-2,CASSRDGGTQYF,TGTGCCAGCAGCCGCGATGGGGGGACCCAGTACTTC
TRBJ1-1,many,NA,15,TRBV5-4,CASSSASQGLAEAFF,TGTGCCAGCAGCTCCGCCTCCCAGGGTTTGGCTGAAGCTTTCTTT
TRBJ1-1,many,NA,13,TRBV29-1,CSGHEQGGTEAFF,TGCAGCGGGCATGAGCAGGGAGGCACTGAAGCTTTCTTT
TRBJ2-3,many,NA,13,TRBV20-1,CSARNSATDTQYF,TGCAGTGCTAGAAATAGCGCCACAGATACGCAGTATTTT
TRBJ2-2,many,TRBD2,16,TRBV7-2,CASSLWGRGGTGELFF,TGTGCCAGCAGCTTATGGGGTCGCGGGGGCACCGGGGAGCTGTTTTTT
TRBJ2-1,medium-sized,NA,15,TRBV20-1,CSARDGTAAYNEQFF,TGCAGTGCTAGAGATGGGACGGCAGCCTACAATGAGCAGTTCTTC
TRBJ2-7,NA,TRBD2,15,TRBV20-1,CSASFGGAYSYEQYF,TGCAGTGCTTCGTTCGGGGGGGCCTACTCCTACGAGCAGTACTTC
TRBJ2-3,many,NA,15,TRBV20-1,CSARDTSRGTYTQYF,TGCAGTGCTAGAGATACTAGCCGCGGTACATATACGCAGTATTTT
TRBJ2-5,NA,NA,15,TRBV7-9,CASSLERTAQETQYF,TGTGCCAGCAGCTTAGAACGGACAGCACAAGAGACCCAGTACTTC
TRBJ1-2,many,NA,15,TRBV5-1,CASSLDGQGLYGYTF,TGCGCCAGCAGCTTGGATGGGCAGGGTCTCTATGGCTACACCTTC